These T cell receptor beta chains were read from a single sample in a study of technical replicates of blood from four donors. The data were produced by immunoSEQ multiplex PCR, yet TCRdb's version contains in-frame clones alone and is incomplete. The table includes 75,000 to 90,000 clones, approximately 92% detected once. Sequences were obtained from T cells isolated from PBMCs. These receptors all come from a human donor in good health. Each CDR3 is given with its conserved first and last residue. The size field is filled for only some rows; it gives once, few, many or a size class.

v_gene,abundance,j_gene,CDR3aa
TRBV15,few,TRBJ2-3,CATSASSEEADTQYF
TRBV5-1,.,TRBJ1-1,CASSSGQLNTEAFF
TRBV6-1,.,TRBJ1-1,CASSKGPGDTEAFF
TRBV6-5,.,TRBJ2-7,CATAGPGAYEQYF
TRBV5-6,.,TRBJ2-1,CASSFEDEQFF
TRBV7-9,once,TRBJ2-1,CASRTGQEYNEQFF
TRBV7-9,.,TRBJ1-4,CASSHPGRTGSRSGEKLFF
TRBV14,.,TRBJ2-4,CASTSGTGRIQYF
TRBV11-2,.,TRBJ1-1,CASSLVGGMNTEAFF
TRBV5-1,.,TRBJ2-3,CASSSLAGGADTQYF
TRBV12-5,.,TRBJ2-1,CASGLGSGVVEQFF
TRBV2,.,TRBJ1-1,CASTQEAGTGEAFF